This T cell receptor beta chain appears in the sequencing data of a study of CD8 T cells in ankylosing spondylitis. TCRdb re-analysed the 5' RACE reads in MiXCR, keeping a single row per CDR3 protein. The table records about 260,000 distinct CDR3 sequences, roughly 25% of them present only once. This clonotype has just a few counts. Its specificity is not known. V lost 6 bases and J lost 0; bases outside the gene matches: 5. In germline, CDR1 is LNHDA, CDR2 SQIVND (reference sequence). This CDR3 has 16 residues. Study-level findings and limits: A TCR beta motif of eight highly homologous variants appeared characteristic of ankylosing spondylitis blood.

The V call is TRBV19, the J call TRBJ2-6; 7 bases are shared with TRBD1. This sequence originates from a male donor with ankylosing spondylitis or in good health (not recorded which). Sequencing input: blood, either unsorted or a sorted T cell fraction (not recorded which). CDR3 amino acids: CASRDRIRSGANVLTF. In nucleotides, the CDR3 is TGTGCCAGTAGGGACAGGATACGCTCTGGGGCCAACGTCCTGACTTTC.